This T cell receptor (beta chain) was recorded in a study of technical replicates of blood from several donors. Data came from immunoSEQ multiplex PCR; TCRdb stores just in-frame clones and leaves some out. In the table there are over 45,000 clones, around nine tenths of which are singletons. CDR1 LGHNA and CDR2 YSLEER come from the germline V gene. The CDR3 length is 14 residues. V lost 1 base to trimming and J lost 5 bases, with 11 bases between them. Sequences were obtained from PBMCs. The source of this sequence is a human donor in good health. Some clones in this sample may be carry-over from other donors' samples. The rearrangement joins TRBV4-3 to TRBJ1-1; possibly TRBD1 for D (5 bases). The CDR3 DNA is TGCGCCAGCAGCCAAGGGGGCGGGAGAACTGAAGCTTTCTTT. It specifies CASSQGGGRTEAFF.